This entry describes one T cell receptor beta chain. The antigen it binds to is not known. No clone much larger than this one lies a single base away; base qualities are absent. Receptors were amplified or captured by PCR. TCR sequencing of DNA from cultured CD4+ T cells used the Oncomine TCR Beta short-read assay at the Johns Hopkins FTIC core. The QIAamp micro DNA kit was used to extract genomic DNA from the cultured CD4+ T cells. Oncomine TCR Beta libraries from cultured CD4+ T cells were pooled using unique dual indexes and sequenced on an Illumina iSeq 100. The published analysis was carried out like this. Non-productive sequences were removed, and CDR3s not starting with C, not ending with F or W, or shorter than 7 amino acids were discarded. The MANAFEST web application was used to identify antigen-specific clonotypes by comparing peptide-stimulated wells against reference wells and other culture wells. For a clone to be called positive, the clone needed an FDR below 0.05, an odds ratio above 5, and a productive frequency above 0.1% in at least two of three replicate wells. A clonotype counted as cross-reactive if it showed significant expansion both in the SARS-CoV-2 spike wells and in at least one common cold coronavirus spike condition. Levenshtein distances (stringdist) and unrooted phylogenetic trees (ape) in R version 3.6.1 were used to assess CDR3 homology. In-frame beta chains were kept once TCRdb had trimmed the public reads at Q25 with fastp and called clones with MiXCR. Identical CDR3 proteins give one entry, which carries the most common genes and DNA. These V and J calls originate from TCRdb's pipeline instead of the authors' own analysis. Within this sample are about 9,600 distinct CDR3 sequences, with roughly 25% of them counted one time only. The top ten hold more than 9.5% of the sample.

This specimen's treatment or condition label, per the study, means: roughly ten-day PBMC culture with coronavirus spike peptide pools or control peptides (ViraFEST assay). The ViraFEST assay, used in the study, expanded antigen-specific T cells with peptide pools and then identified the expanded clonotypes through TCR sequencing. The convalescent patients' positive SARS-CoV-2 PCR tests fell between March and December 2020, which was before the Alpha, Beta and Delta variants emerged in the United States. PBMCs were cultured at a few million per well in IMDM supplemented with 5% human AB serum and 10 IU/ml IL-2, with roughly 9.5 ug/ml peptide pools added. Half of the culture medium was replaced with fresh IL-2-containing medium on days 3 and 7. After approximately 10 days of culture, CD4+ T cells were isolated by negative selection using the EasySep CD4+ T cell isolation kit. Ficoll-Paque Plus gradient centrifugation was used to isolate PBMCs from whole blood, and the isolated PBMCs were then either used fresh or cryopreserved at -140C. Triplicate wells were generally used for each culture condition.

These data come from a study of vaccination and CD4 T cells after COVID-19 (dated by TCRdb to the early 2020s). Notes on the research overall: SARS-CoV-2 positivity had been established in the convalescent patients by nasal swab PCR, and mild disease was recorded in several of these patients and severe disease in one. The time from the second vaccine dose to post-vaccine blood sampling had a median of roughly 72 days and ranged from roughly 12 to 241 days. For stimulating the cultures, overlapping spike peptide pools were used, derived from SARS-CoV-2 as well as from the common cold coronaviruses HCoV-NL63, HCoV-OC43 and HCoV-229E. Post-COVID blood samples from convalescent patients were collected a median of about 100 days after diagnosis, with a range of roughly 35 to 170 days. In the convalescent cohort there were six males and four females, among whom were two Hispanic individuals, seven Caucasians, two Asians and one multiracial person. Control cultures received a CEFX viral epitope pool as the positive control, an HIV-1 Nef peptide pool as the negative control, or no peptide. The spike-specific CD4+ TCR repertoire was compared before and after mRNA vaccination in around ten COVID-19 convalescent patients and several infection-naive healthy vaccine recipients. Participants received two doses of either the Pfizer-BioNTech BNT162b2 vaccine (n=8) or the Moderna mRNA-1273 vaccine (n=2).

Overall study results and their limits: Of the vaccine-specific clones in convalescent patients, 304 of 307, or nearly all, reacted only to SARS-CoV-2 spike and did not cross-react with common cold coronaviruses. In convalescent patients, a median approximately 86% of post-vaccine SARS-CoV-2-reactive clones were detected only after vaccination, suggesting vaccine-specific priming. The number of convalescent patients in the study was relatively small, and the study did not examine early timepoints following natural infection. The median number of SARS-CoV-2-reactive clonotypes rose from fewer than 25 after infection to 35 to 45 after vaccination, but the change was not significant.

The CDR3, from cysteine to phenylalanine, totals 14 residues. The entry retains the CDR3 DNA only, 42 bases that are in frame from base 1. For CDR1 and CDR2, the germline V gene lists SGHTA and FQGTGA. Unmatched junction bases come to 2, with V trimmed by 3 bases and J by 7 bases. This clonotype originated in a human donor who had recovered from COVID-19. The rearranged segments are TRBV7-3 and TRBJ1-6, and 8 junction bases match TRBD1. Source: CD4+ T cells from blood, cultured in vitro, taken after SARS-CoV-2 vaccination. The CDR3 protein sequence reads: CASSFRDRNSPLHF. The DNA reads as follows: TGTGCCAGCAGCTTCCGGGACAGGAATTCACCCCTCCACTTT.